This T cell receptor (beta chain) emerged from a study of shared clonotypes between healthy human individuals. General study findings and limits: Sample collection involved blood only; tissue repertoires are likely different.

From CD4+ cells came CD45RA+ naive and CD45RA-negative memory subsets. A word on this clone: Its antigen is still unknown.

The study ran the assay at deep level. The repertoire was sequenced with immunoSEQ multiplex PCR; TCRdb's copy has only in-frame clones and lacks some. The sample yields some 2,500,000 clones, 80% to 95% seen once. The sequence was obtained from a young man in good health. Some clones in this sample may be carry-over from other donors' samples. The specimen sequenced was naive CD4+ T cells from PBMCs. Stated subset: CD45RA+ positively selected.

The CDR3 nucleotides are TGTGCCAGCAGCGCTAGGGGGATCATTCAGTACTTC. Its protein is CASSARGIIQYF. The rearrangement joins TRBV5-6 to TRBJ2-4, with D possibly matching TRBD1 (6 bases). The CDR3 has 12 residues. CDR1 SGHDT and CDR2 YYEEEE come from the germline V gene. V was trimmed by 4 bases and J by 9 bases, leaving 11 bases between them. The entire variable domain, with the rest obtained from reference TRBV5-6 and TRBJ2-4, is as follows: DAGVTQSPTHLIKTRGQQVTLRCSPKSGHDTVSWYQQALGQGPQFIFQYYEEEERQRGNFPDRFSGHQFPNYSSELNVNALLLGDSALYLCASSARGIIQYFGAGTRLSVL.